Listed here are 17 T cell receptor beta chains from one sample, sequenced in a study of early T cells in non-severe SARS-CoV-2 infection. Each CDR3 protein gets one entry after TCRdb re-called the 5' RACE reads with MiXCR. The data show about 27,000 distinct CDR3 sequences, 2.9% seen once. The sample was whole blood. All receptors come from an adult who was a healthcare worker with PCR-confirmed SARS-CoV-2 infection or an uninfected control (not recorded which).

This clonotype was detected many times. Sequence at one end of the junction differs from germline and may be a read error. The chain couples TRBV18 to TRBJ1-1; D not certain. Germline CDR1 and CDR2: KGHSH and LQKENI. The CDR3 runs 13 residues. CDR3 protein: CASSHAPNTEVFF. As DNA, the CDR3 is TGTGCCAGCTCACATGCACCGAACACTGAAGTTTTCTTT.

At least ten counts were recorded for this clonotype. The chain uses TRBV18 and TRBJ2-7; no clear D. Between the trimmed V and J ends, which lost 3 bases and 6 bases, there was a span of 18 bases. The V gene's germline CDR1 is KGHSH and CDR2 LQKENI. The CDR3 covers 15 residues. The CDR3 region is CASSPDPPGLGEQYV. Written as DNA, the CDR3 is TGTGCCAGCTCACCCGACCCCCCAGGATTGGGCGAGCAGTACGTC.

In this sample, this clonotype turned up many times. This chain connects TRBV29-1 to TRBJ1-2; no reliable D call. The CDR3 spans 14 residues. CDR1 SQVTM and CDR2 ANQGSEA come from the germline V gene. V was cut by 2 bases and J by 7 bases, with 17 bases left in between. Here the CDR3 DNA reads TGCAGCGTTGAATCGCGAGGTAGAGATCTTGGCTACACCTTC. This gives the protein CSVESRGRDLGYTF.

The chain is built from TRBV6-5 and TRBJ2-1; D gene unclear. Trimming pared 2 bases from V and 2 bases from J, leaving 4 bases between. Per germline, CDR1 MNHEY and CDR2 SVGAGI. This CDR3 contains 13 residues. In nucleotides, the CDR3 is TGTGCCAGCAGTTACGGCCCCTACAATGAGCAGTTCTTC. Encoded protein: CASSYGPYNEQFF.

This chain uses TRBV5-1 with TRBJ2-7; 7 bases agree with TRBD2. The germline V gene has CDR1 SGHRS and CDR2 YFSETQ. The CDR3 runs to 14 residues. Trimming removed 4 bases from V and 2 bases from J; junction bases left unmatched: 6. CDR3 nucleotides: TGCGCCAGCAGCAGGGATGGGACTACCTACGAGCAGTACGTC. This translates into CASSRDGTTYEQYV.

This clonotype was seen repeatedly, ten times or more. V and J are TRBV29-1 and TRBJ2-2; D possibly corresponds to TRBD1 (6 bases). The CDR3 has 13 residues. V dropped 2 bases and J dropped 4 bases, with 8 bases sitting between them. CDR1 is SQVTM and CDR2 is ANQGSEA in the germline V gene. CDR3 region: CSVEPQGTGELFF. The CDR3 bases are TGCAGCGTTGAACCACAGGGCACCGGGGAGCTGTTTTTT.

By its share, this clonotype is medium-sized (0.01 to 0.1%). The chain has TRBV29-1 and TRBJ1-4, with 7 bases aligning to TRBD1. The J segment lost 5 bases and the V segment lost 7 bases, leaving 10 bases of the junction unmatched. The CDR3 sequence is 14 residues long. Germline lookup yields CDR1 SQVTM and CDR2 ANQGSEA. CDR3 coding DNA: TGCAGCGCCCAACGATTGACAGGGAATGAAAAACTGTTTTTT. It specifies CSAQRLTGNEKLFF.

This clonotype was detected ten times or more. This chain links TRBV30 with TRBJ1-5, with D possibly matching TRBD1 (5 bases). The CDR3 is 14 residues long. From germline, CDR1 is GTSNPN and CDR2 SVGIG (reference sequence). Trimming left V 3 bases short and J 6 bases short, with 15 bases between. The CDR3 nucleotides are TGTGCCTGGAGCACCGCGGGGGGGAGTCAGCCCCAGCATTTT. It is translated as CAWSTAGGSQPQHF.

This clonotype occurred many times. The V gene is TRBV30, the J gene TRBJ1-4, with D uncertain. CDR1 and CDR2 from the germline V gene are GTSNPN and SVGIG (reference sequence). Trimming took 0 bases from V and 0 from J, leaving 11 bases between them. The CDR3 is 16 amino acids. CDR3 coding DNA: TGTGCCTGGAGTGTACTAAGACGGGCAACTAATGAAAAACTGTTTTTT. As protein: CAWSVLRRATNEKLFF.

This clonotype was seen ten or more times. The rearrangement uses TRBV5-6 and TRBJ2-3; TRBD1 might be the D (5 bases). Trimming took 4 bases from V and 4 from J, leaving 13 bases between them. This CDR3 has 14 residues. The germline V gene has CDR1 SGHDT and CDR2 YYEEEE. Written as DNA, the CDR3 is TGTGCCAGCAGCGGTGGCGGCAGGGCAGATACGCAGTATTTT. Its protein is CASSGGGRADTQYF.

This clonotype appeared a few times. The chain employs TRBV4-1 and TRBJ1-2; 7 bases fit TRBD1. The J segment lost 4 bases and the V segment lost 3 bases, leaving 14 bases of the junction unmatched. The CDR3 contains 17 residues. Germline CDR1 is MGHRA and CDR2 is YSYEKL. CDR3 region: CASSQGNRDSSAYGYTF. The CDR3 DNA reads TGCGCCAGCAGCCAGGGAAACCGGGACAGTTCCGCCTATGGCTACACCTTC.

This clonotype is medium-sized in the sample. The V call is TRBV6-2 or TRBV6-3, the J call TRBJ2-7; 9 bases line up with TRBD1. Germline values: CDR1 MNHEY, CDR2 SVGEGT. V gave up 4 bases and J gave up 0 bases; unmatched junction bases: 4. CDR3 length equals 15 residues. CDR3 nucleotide sequence: TGTGCCAGCAGTTTCGGACAGGGGTCCTCCTACGAGCAGTACGTC. Protein product: CASSFGQGSSYEQYV.

By sample fraction, this clonotype is medium-sized. The V call is TRBV4-1, the J call TRBJ1-2; TRBD1 might be the D (5 bases). The CDR3 runs to 14 residues. Germline V CDR1 and CDR2: MGHRA, YSYEKL. With 2 bases removed from V and 8 bases from J, the gap between germline ends came to 15 bases. CDR3 DNA: TGCGCCAGCAGCCAAAATACGGGGGTGAAGGGCTACACCTTC. Its protein is CASSQNTGVKGYTF.

This clonotype was counted ten times or more. The DNA of the CDR3 is TGTGCCAGCAGGACTCCCAGCGGGGTCCAAGAGACCCAGTACTTC. Its translation is CASRTPSGVQETQYF. This chain connects TRBV7-2 to TRBJ2-5; 7 positions agree with TRBD2. The CDR3 spans 15 residues. The V gene end was trimmed by 6 bases and the J gene end by 1 base; junction bases not matched to a gene: 8. Germline lookup yields CDR1 SGHTA and CDR2 FQGNSA.

The sample holds many counts of this clonotype. The V and J genes are TRBV20-1 and TRBJ1-6; 7 bases agree with TRBD1. The germline CDR1 and CDR2 sequences are DFQATT and SNEGSKA (reference sequence). Trimming removed 6 bases from V and 14 bases from J; junction bases left unmatched: 13. The CDR3 extends over 13 amino acids. The CDR3 loop is CSASTGWDEALHF. The CDR3 coding sequence is TGCAGTGCGTCGACAGGGTGGGACGAGGCCCTCCACTTT.

This clonotype occurred many times. Here the CDR3 DNA reads TGTGCCAGCAGTCCACAGGGAATACTGCCCCTCCACTTT. Translating it yields CASSPQGILPLHF. The rearrangement uses TRBV27 and TRBJ1-6; TRBD1 might be the D (6 bases). V was clipped by 5 bases and J by 13 bases, with 15 bases between them. Germline assignment: CDR1 MNHEY and CDR2 SMNVEV (reference sequence). The CDR3 is 13 residues long.

In its sample, this clonotype was seen many times. The CDR3, as DNA: TGTGCCAGCAGTTTTTTGGCGAAGAGCACAGATACGCAGTATTTT. Amino acids: CASSFLAKSTDTQYF. V and J are TRBV27 and TRBJ2-3; D is unclear. Trimming took 3 bases from V and 0 from J, leaving 10 bases between them. This CDR3 is 15 amino acids long. Germline values: CDR1 MNHEY, CDR2 SMNVEV (reference sequence).